This T cell receptor (beta chain) was sequenced for a study of blood T cell repertoires in COVID-19. Study-level information: T cells, B-cell-depleted T cells, or PBMCs provided the cDNA or gDNA that served as material.

Methods used by the authors: Nucleated cell number was recorded as an estimate derived from reference gene primer amplification. Here immunoSEQ multiplex PCR was the method, and the copy in TCRdb shows in-frame clones only, minus some. V, J and clone size were drawn from that table, and D and trimming were deduced from the DNA. The table lists around 100,000 clones, 84% of them singletons. The CDR3 is 13 amino acids. Germline values: CDR1 SNHLY, CDR2 FYNNEI. The junction had 0 bases not matched to a gene; V was cut back by 3 bases and J by 2 bases. The J gene is TRBJ1-2, the V gene TRBV2; 7 nucleotides align to TRBD1. Sequenced sample: peripheral blood. The clonotype originates from a human donor in a cohort sampled during active COVID-19. The chain's CDR3 is CASSDRGNYGYTF. For the CDR3, the DNA is TGTGCCAGCAGTGACAGGGGGAACTATGGCTACACCTTC.